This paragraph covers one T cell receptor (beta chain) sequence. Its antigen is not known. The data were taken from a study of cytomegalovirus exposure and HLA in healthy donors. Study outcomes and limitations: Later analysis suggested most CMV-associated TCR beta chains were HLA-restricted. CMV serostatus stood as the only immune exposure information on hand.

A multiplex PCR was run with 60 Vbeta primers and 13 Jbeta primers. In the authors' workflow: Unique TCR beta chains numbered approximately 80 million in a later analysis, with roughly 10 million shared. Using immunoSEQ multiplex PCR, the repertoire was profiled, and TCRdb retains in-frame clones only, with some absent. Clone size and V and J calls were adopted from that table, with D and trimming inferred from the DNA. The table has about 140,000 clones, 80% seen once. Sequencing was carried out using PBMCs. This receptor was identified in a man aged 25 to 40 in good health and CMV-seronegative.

This chain's CDR3 is CASTGLSPVGDTQYF. In DNA, the CDR3 is TGTGCCAGCACTGGACTTTCCCCGGTTGGAGATACGCAGTATTTT. J is TRBJ2-3 and V is TRBV28; tentatively, D is TRBD2 (5 bases). Trimming cost V 7 bases and J 5 bases, with 19 bases left between them. Per the germline V gene, CDR1 is MDHEN and CDR2 is SYDVKM. There are 15 residues in the CDR3.